This T cell receptor (beta chain) was recovered during a study of cytomegalovirus exposure and HLA in healthy donors. In the PCR, 60 Vbeta and 13 Jbeta primers were used. Sequencing was performed with immunoSEQ multiplex PCR; in TCRdb, only in-frame clones are kept and a portion is missing. The table shows about 90,000 clones, with about 68% occurring only once. The CDR3 extends over 12 amino acids. The V end lost 6 bases, the J end lost 3 bases, and 9 bases lay between the germline ends. Looked up from germline, CDR1 is SGHDN and CDR2 is FVKESK. The sequencing input was PBMCs. The clonotype originates from a young man in good health and CMV-seropositive. The J gene is TRBJ2-7, the V gene TRBV14; a weak D match, TRBD2 (6 bases). Written as DNA, the CDR3 is TGTGCCAGCAGTCGGGGAGGCTACGAGCAGTACTTC. Translating gives CASSRGGYEQYF.